This section outlines one TCR beta chain sequence together with its context. The antigen is undetermined. Healthy Caucasian individuals from Russia aged 6 to 90 served as donors. The second PCR ran about 6 to 11 cycles with a sample-barcoded 5' primer and J-beta primers. TCRdb ran MiXCR on the 5' RACE reads and lists one entry per CDR3 protein. The sample yields about 2 million distinct CDR3 sequences, about 49% seen once. This record comes from a study of blood T cells in healthy people across ages. About the research overall: There was about one barcoded beta molecule captured by template switching per two T cells. Study-wide findings and caveats: Diversity estimated from one million T cells was considered an underestimate. Donor CMV status, an unknown factor, possibly confounded changes in expanded clonotypes.

In germline, CDR1 is SQVTM, CDR2 ANQGSEA. The CDR3 has 15 amino acids. V lost 6 bases and J lost 8; bases outside the gene matches: 11. This clonotype was obtained from a woman aged 40 to 55 in good health. The sample was blood. The chain joins TRBV29-1 to TRBJ2-1; 12 bases map to TRBD1. CDR3 nucleotide sequence: TGCAGCGTCGGTGGGGACAGGGGGCACGCTGATGAGCAGTTCTTC. Its translation is CSVGGDRGHADEQFF.